Sequencing of this T cell receptor (beta chain) was carried out in a study of cytomegalovirus exposure and HLA in healthy donors. Notes on the study in general: Among CMV-associated TCR beta chains, most appeared HLA-restricted in a later analysis. In a later analysis, donors in an Asian-associated ancestry cluster reportedly had fewer N-insertions in productive TCRs than the cohort mean. Later analysis found that TCR beta chains associated with HLA were more clonally expanded than other, equally common chains.

Remarks on this clone: No antigen is known for it.

In germline, CDR1 is MNHEY, CDR2 SVGAGI. Trimming stripped 2 bases from V and 5 bases from J, with 12 bases between. CDR3 length: 14 residues. This PCR relied on a set of 60 Vbeta primers and 13 Jbeta primers. Method: immunoSEQ multiplex PCR; TCRdb's copy keeps in-frame clones and lacks some. The sample has 200,000 to 250,000 clones, roughly 89% seen once. Sample: PBMCs. The chain joins TRBV6-5 to TRBJ2-5; D uncertain. The TCR comes from a woman under 30 in good health and CMV-seronegative. The CDR3 here is CASSYDSLRETQYF. In DNA, the CDR3 is TGTGCCAGCAGTTACGATTCTTTACGGGAGACCCAGTACTTC.